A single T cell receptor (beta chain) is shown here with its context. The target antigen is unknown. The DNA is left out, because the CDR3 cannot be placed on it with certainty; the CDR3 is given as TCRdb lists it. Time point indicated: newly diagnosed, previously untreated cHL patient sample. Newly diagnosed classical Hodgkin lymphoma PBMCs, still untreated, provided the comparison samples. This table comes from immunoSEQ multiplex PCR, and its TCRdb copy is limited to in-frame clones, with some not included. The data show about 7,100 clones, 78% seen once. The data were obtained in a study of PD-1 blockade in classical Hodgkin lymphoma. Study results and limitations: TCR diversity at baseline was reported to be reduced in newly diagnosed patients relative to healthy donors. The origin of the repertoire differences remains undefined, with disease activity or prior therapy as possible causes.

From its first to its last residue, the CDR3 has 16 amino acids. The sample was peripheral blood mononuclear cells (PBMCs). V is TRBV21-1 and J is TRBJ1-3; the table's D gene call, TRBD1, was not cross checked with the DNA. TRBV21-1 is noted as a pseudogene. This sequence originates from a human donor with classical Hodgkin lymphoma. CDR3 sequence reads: CASSTPTFASGNTIYF.